This T cell receptor (beta chain) was identified during a study of CD8 T cells in Susac syndrome. CDR3 length: 12 residues. V dropped 3 bases and J dropped 5 bases, with 4 bases sitting between them. Random hexamers were used to reverse transcribe the RNA input (roughly 0.5 to 1 ug). Amplification of TCR beta CDR3 by immunoSEQ multiplex PCR spanned 54 Vbeta and 13 Jbeta. TCRdb analysed the immunoSEQ multiplex PCR reads with MiXCR anew, one entry per CDR3 protein. The sample includes around 230,000 distinct CDR3 sequences, 95% of them seen just once. The sequence was collected from a human donor with multiple sclerosis. The specimen was CD4+ T cells from PBMCs. The gene calls are TRBV12-3 or TRBV12-4 and TRBJ2-2, with D unclear. CDR3 in DNA: TGTGCCAGCAGTTTCGGTACCGGGGAGCTGTTTTTT. Protein product: CASSFGTGELFF.